This TCR beta chain emerged from a study of cytomegalovirus exposure and HLA in healthy donors. The primer mix had 60 Vbeta and 13 Jbeta primers. Authors' data handling: It was a later analysis that counted 79 million or so unique TCR beta chains, of which some 9.9 million were shared. Only in-frame clones appear in the TCRdb table, and some are missing; sequencing was by immunoSEQ multiplex PCR. That table furnishes V, J and clone size, whereas the DNA furnished D and trimming. The sample shows 100,000 to 150,000 clones, more than 75% of them seen only once. There are 12 residues in the CDR3. The germline V gene encodes CDR1 MDHEN and CDR2 SYDVKM. Deletions cut 3 bases from V and 7 bases from J, with 7 bases between.

Sequencing was performed on PBMCs. This receptor was taken from a female donor in good health and CMV-seronegative. This chain uses TRBV28 with TRBJ1-5, with unresolved D. The CDR3, as DNA: TGTGCCAGCAGTTTCGGGAGACAGCCCCAGCATTTT. Amino acid sequence: CASSFGRQPQHF.